The following is a TCR beta chain sequence with its context. These data come from a study of shared T cell receptors in the human thymus. With V trimmed by 1 base and J by 2 bases, 8 bases remained unmatched. Looked up from germline, CDR1 is LGHNA and CDR2 is YSLEER. The CDR3 runs 17 residues. The assay was immunoSEQ multiplex PCR, and TCRdb's table has in-frame clones only and misses some. Of about 380,000 clones listed, 85% to 95% are singletons. This chain links TRBV4-3 with TRBJ2-7, with 10 bases identical to TRBD1. This clonotype was obtained from a human donor. Sequences were obtained from thymocytes. The CDR3 loop reads CASSQGSQGQGPYEQYF. The DNA of the CDR3 is TGCGCCAGCAGCCAAGGGTCCCAGGGACAGGGGCCCTACGAGCAGTACTTC.